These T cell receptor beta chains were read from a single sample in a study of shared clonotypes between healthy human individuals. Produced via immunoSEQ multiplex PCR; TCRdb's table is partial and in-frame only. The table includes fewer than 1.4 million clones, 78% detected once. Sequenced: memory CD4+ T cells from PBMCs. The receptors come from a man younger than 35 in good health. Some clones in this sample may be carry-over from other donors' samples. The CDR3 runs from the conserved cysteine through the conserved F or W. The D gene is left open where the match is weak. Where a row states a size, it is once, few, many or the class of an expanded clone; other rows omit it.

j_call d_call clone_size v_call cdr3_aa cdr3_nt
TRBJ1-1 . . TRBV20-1 CSVLRGTEAFF TGCAGTGTACTTAGGGGCACTGAAGCTTTCTTT
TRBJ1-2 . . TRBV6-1 CASSESLQANYGYTF TGTGCCAGCAGTGAATCCCTTCAAGCTAACTATGGCTACACCTTC
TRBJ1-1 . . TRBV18 CASSPLSSDSNTEAFF TGTGCCAGCTCACCACTCTCTTCCGACTCGAACACTGAAGCTTTCTTT
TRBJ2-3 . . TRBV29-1 CSVDTLITTDTQYF TGCAGCGTTGATACCCTCATAACAACAGATACGCAGTATTTT
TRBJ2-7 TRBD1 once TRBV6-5 CASSSGGPQYEQYF TGTGCCAGCAGTTCAGGGGGCCCCCAATACGAGCAGTACTTC
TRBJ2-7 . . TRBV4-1 CASSQGVQGYYEQYF TGCGCCAGCAGCCAAGGGGTGCAGGGGTACTACGAGCAGTACTTC
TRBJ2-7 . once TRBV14 CASSQLRAEYEQYF TGTGCCAGCAGCCAGCTCAGGGCAGAGTACGAGCAGTACTTC
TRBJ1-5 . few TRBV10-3 CAIRGAESNQPQHF TGTGCCATCAGGGGGGCGGAGAGCAATCAGCCCCAGCATTTT
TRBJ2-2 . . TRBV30 CAWSVLRGAGELFF TGTGCCTGGAGTGTACTCCGGGGTGCCGGGGAGCTGTTTTTT
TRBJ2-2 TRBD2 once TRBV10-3 CAISDHGGANTGELFF TGTGCCATCAGTGATCACGGGGGGGCGAACACCGGGGAGCTGTTTTTT
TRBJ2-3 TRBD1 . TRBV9 CASSVSTGSTDTQYF TGTGCCAGCAGCGTGTCGACAGGGAGCACAGATACGCAGTATTTT
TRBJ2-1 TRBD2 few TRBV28 CASSLFGSGIEDEQFF TGTGCCAGCAGTTTGTTTGGGAGCGGGATAGAGGATGAGCAGTTCTTC